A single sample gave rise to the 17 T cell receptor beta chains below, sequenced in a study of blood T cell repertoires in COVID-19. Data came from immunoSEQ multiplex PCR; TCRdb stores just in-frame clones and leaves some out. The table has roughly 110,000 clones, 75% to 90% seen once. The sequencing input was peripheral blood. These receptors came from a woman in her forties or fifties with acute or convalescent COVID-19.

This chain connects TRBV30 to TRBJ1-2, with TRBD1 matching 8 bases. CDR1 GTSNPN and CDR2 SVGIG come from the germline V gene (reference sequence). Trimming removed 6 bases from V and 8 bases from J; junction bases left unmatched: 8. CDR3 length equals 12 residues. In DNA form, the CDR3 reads TGTGCCTGCAGGGAAGGGACAGGAGGCTACACCTTC. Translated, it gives CACREGTGGYTF.

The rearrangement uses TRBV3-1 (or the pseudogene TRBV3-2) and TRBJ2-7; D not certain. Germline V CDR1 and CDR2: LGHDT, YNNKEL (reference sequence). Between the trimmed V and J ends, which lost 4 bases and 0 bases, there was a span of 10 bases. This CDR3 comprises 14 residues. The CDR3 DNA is TGTGCCAGCAGCCTCGACTTCACCTCCTACGAGCAGTACTTC. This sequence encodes CASSLDFTSYEQYF.

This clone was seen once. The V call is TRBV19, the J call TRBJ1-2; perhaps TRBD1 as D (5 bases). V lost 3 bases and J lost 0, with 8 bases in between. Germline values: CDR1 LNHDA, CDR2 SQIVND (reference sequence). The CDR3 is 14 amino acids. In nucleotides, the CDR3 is TGTGCCAGTAGTATGGGGGGTCCTAACTATGGCTACACCTTC. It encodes CASSMGGPNYGYTF.

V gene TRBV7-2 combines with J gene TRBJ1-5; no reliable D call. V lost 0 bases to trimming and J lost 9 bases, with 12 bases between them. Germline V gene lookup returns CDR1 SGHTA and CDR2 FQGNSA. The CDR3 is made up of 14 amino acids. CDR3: CASSLAPSGRPQHF. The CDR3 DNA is TGTGCCAGCAGCTTAGCCCCGAGCGGGAGGCCCCAGCATTTT.

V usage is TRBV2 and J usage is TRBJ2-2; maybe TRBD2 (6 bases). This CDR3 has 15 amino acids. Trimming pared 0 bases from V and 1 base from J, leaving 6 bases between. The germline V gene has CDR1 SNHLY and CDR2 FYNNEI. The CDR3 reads CASSEARGNTGELFF. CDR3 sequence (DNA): TGTGCCAGCAGTGAAGCGCGGGGGAACACCGGGGAGCTGTTTTTT.

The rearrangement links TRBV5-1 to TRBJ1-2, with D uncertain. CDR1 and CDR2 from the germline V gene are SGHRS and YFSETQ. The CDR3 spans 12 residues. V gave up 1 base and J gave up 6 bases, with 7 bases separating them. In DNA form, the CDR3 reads TGCGCCAGCAGCTTGACCAGGCATGGCTACACCTTC. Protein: CASSLTRHGYTF.

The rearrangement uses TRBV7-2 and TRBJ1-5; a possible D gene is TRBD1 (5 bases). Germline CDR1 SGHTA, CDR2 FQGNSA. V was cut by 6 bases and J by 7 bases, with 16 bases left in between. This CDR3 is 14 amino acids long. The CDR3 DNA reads TGTGCCAGCAGACCCACGGGGGGAGTGCAGCCCCAGCATTTT. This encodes CASRPTGGVQPQHF.

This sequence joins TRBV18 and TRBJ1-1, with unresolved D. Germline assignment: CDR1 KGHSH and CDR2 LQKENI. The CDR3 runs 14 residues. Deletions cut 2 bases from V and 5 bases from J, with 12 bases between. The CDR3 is CASSPNRGGTEAFF. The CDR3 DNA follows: TGTGCCAGCTCACCAAACCGGGGAGGGACTGAAGCTTTCTTT. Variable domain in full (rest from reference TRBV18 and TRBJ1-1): NAGVMQNPRHLVRRRGQEARLRCSPMKGHSHVYWYRQLPEEGLKFMVYLQKENIIDESGMPKERFSAEFPKEGPSILRIQQVVRGDSAAYFCASSPNRGGTEAFFGQGTRLTVV.

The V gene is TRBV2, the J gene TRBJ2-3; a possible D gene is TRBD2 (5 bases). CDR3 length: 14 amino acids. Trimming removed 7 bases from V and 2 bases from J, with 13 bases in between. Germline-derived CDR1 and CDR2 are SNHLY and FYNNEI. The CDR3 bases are TGTGCCAGCAAAGCGGACCGTTACACAGATACGCAGTATTTT. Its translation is CASKADRYTDTQYF.

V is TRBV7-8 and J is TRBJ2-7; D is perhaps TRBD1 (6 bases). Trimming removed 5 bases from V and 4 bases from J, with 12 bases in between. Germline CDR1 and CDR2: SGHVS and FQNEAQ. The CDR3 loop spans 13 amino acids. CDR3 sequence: CASSARGHYEQYF. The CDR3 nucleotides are TGTGCCAGCAGCGCAAGGGGACATTACGAGCAGTACTTC.

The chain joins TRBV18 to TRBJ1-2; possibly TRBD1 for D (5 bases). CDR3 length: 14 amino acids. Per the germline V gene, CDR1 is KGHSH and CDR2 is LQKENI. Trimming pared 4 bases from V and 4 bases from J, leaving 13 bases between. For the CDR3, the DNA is TGTGCCAGCTCACTATCTGGACAAAGCTATGGCTACACCTTC. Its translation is CASSLSGQSYGYTF.

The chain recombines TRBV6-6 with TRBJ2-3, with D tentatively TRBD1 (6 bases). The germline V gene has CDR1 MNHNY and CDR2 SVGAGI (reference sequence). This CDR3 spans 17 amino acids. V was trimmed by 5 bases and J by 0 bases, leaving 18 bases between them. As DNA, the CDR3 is TGTGCCAGCAGTCCCCTAGTGGGGGCTGCTAGCACAGATACGCAGTATTTT. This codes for CASSPLVGAASTDTQYF.

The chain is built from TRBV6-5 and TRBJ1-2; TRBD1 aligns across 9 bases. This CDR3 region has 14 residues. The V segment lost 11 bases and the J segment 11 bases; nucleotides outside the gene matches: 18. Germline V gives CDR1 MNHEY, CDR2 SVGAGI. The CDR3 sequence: CALTPSQGAQRYTF. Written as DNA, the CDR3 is TGTGCCCTAACCCCCTCACAGGGGGCTCAAAGGTACACCTTC.

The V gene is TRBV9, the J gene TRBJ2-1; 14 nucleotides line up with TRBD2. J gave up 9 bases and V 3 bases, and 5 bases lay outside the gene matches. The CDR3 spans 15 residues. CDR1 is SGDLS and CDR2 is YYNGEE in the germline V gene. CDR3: CASSDGTSGSSEQFF. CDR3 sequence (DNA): TGTGCCAGCAGCGACGGGACTAGCGGGAGCAGTGAGCAGTTCTTC.

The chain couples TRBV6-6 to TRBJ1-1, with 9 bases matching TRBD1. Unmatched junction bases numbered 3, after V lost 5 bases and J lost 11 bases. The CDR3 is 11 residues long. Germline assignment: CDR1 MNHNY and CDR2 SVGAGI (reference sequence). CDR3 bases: TGTGCCAGCAGTACCGGACAGGGGGCTTTCTTT. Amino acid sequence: CASSTGQGAFF.

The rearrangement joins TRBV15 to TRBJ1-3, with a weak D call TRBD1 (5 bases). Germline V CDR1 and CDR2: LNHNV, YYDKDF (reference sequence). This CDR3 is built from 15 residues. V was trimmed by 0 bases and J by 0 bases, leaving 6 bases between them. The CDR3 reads CATSRDTGSGNTIYF. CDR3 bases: TGTGCCACCAGCAGAGATACAGGCTCTGGAAACACCATATATTTT. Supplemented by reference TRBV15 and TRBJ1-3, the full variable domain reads DAMVIQNPRYQVTQFGKPVTLSCSQTLNHNVMYWYQQKSSQAPKLLFHYYDKDFNNEADTPDNFQSRRPNTSFCFLDIRSPGLGDTAMYLCATSRDTGSGNTIYFGEGSWLTVV.

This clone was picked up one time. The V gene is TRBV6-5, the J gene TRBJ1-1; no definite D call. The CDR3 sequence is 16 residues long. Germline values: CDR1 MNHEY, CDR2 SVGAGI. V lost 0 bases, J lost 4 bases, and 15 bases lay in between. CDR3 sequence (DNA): TGTGCCAGCAGTTACTCGAGTGGGCTGGGTTTCACTGAAGCTTTCTTT. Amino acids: CASSYSSGLGFTEAFF.